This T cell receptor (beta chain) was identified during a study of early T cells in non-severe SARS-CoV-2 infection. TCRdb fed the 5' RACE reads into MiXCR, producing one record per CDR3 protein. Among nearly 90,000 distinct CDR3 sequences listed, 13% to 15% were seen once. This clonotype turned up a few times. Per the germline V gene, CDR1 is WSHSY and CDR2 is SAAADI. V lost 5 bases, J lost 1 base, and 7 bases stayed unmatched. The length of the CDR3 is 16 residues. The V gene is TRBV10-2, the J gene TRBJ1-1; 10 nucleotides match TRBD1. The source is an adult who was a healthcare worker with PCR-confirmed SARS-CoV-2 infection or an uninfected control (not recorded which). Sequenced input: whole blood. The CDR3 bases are TGCGCCAGCAGTCCGGGACAGGGGAGGTCGAACACTGAAGCTTTCTTT. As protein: CASSPGQGRSNTEAFF.